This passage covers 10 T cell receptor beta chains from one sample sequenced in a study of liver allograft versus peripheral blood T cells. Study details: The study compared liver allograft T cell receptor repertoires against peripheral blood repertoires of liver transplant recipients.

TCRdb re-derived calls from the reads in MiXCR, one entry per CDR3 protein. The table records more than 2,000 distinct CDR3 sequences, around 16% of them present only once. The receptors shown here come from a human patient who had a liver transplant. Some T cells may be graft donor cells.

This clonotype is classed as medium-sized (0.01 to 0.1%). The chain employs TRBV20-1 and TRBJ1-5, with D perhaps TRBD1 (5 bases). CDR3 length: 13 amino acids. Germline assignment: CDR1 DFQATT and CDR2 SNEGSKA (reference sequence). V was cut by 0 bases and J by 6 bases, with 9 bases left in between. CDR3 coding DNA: TGCAGTGCTAGAGAGGGGGGAAGTCAGCCCCAGCATTTT. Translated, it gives CSAREGGSQPQHF.

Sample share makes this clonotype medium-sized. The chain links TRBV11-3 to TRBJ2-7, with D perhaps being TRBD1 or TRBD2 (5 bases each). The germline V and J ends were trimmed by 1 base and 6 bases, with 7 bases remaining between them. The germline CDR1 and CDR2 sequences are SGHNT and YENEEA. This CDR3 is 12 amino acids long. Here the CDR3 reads CASSLGGGEQYF. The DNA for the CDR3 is TGTGCCAGCAGCTTAGGTGGGGGCGAGCAGTACTTC.

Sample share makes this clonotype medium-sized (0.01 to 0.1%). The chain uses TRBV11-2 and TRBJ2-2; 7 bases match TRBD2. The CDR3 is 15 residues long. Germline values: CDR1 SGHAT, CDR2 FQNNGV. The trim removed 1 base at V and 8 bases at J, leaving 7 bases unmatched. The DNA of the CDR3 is TGTGCCAGCAGCTTAGGACTAGCTAAGGCAGGGGAGCTGTTTTTT. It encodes CASSLGLAKAGELFF.

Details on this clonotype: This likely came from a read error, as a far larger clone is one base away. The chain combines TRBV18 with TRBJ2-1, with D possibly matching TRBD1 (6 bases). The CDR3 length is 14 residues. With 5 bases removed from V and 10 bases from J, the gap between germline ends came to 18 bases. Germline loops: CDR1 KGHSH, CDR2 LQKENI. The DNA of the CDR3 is TGTGCCAGCTCATCGTTTGGTGGGGGCTACGAGCAGTTCTTC. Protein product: CASSSFGGGYEQFF.

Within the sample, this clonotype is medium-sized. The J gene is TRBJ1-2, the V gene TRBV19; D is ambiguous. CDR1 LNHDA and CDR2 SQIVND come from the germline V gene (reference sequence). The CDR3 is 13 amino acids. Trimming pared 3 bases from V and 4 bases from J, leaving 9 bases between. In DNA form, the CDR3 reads TGTGCCAGTAGTATCGGGCGAGGCTATGGCTACACCTTC. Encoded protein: CASSIGRGYGYTF.

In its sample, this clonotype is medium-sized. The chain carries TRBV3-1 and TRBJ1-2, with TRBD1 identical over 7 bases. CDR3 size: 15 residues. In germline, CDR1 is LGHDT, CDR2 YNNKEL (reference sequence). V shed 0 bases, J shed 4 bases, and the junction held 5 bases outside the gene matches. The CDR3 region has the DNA TGTGCCAGCAGCCAAGATAGGGCAGGGGGCTATGGCTACACCTTC. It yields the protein CASSQDRAGGYGYTF. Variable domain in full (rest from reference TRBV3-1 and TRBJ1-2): DTAVSQTPKYLVTQMGNDKSIKCEQNLGHDTMYWYKQDSKKFLKIMFSYNNKELIINETVPNRFSPKSPDKAHLNLHINSLELGDSAVYFCASSQDRAGGYGYTFGSGTRLTVV.

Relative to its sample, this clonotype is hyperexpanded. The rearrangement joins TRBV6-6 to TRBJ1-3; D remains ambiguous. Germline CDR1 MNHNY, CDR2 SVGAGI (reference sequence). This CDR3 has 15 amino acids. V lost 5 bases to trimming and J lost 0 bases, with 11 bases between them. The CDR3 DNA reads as TGTGCCAGCAGTATAAACGGCCTCTCTGGAAACACCATATATTTT. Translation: CASSINGLSGNTIYF.

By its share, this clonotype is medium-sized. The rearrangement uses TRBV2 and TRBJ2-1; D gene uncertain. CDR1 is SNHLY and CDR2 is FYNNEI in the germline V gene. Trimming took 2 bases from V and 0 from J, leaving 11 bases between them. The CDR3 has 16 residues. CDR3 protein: CASSERRRSSYNEQFF. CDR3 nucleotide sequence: TGTGCCAGCAGTGAAAGGAGACGGAGCTCCTACAATGAGCAGTTCTTC.

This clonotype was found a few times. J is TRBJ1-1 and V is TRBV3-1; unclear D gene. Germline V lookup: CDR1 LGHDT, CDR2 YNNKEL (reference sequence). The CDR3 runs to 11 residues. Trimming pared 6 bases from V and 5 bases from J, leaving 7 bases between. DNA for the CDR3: TGTGCCAGCAGGGGTGGGACTGAAGCTTTCTTT. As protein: CASRGGTEAFF.

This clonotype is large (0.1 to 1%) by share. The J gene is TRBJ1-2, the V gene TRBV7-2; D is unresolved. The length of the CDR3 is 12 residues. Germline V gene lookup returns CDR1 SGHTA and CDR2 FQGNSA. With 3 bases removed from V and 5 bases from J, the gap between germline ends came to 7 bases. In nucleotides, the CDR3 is TGTGCCAGCAGCTTGAGGAAGTATGGCTACACCTTC. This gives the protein CASSLRKYGYTF.